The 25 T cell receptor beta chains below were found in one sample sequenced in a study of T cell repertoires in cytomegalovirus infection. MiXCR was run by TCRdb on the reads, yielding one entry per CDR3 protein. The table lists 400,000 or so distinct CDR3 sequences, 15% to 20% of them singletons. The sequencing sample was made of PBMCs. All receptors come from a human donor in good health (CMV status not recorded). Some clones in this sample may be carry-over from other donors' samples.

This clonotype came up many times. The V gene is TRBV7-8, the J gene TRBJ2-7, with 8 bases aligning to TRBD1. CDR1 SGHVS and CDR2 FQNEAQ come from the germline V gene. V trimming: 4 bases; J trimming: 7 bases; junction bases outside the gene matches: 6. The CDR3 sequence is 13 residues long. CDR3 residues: CASSSQGAREQYF. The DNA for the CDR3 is TGTGCCAGCAGCTCCCAGGGGGCGCGAGAGCAGTACTTC.

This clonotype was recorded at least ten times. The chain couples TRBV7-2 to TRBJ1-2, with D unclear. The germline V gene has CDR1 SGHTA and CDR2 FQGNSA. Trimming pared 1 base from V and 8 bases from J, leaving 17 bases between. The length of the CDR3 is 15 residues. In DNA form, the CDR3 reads TGTGCCAGCAGCTTAGGCTTTACGGACGGAAGGGGCTACACCTTC. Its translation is CASSLGFTDGRGYTF.

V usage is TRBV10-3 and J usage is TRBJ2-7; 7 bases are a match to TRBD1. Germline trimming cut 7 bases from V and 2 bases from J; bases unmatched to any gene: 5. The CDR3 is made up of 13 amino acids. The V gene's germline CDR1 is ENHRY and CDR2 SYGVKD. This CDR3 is CAITPGQTYEQYF. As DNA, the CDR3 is TGTGCCATCACCCCGGGACAGACCTACGAGCAGTACTTC.

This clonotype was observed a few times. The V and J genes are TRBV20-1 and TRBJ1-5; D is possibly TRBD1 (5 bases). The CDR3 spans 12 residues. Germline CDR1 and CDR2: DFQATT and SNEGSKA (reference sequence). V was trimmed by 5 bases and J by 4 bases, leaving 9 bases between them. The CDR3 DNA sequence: TGCAGTGCTCAACGGGGGAATCAGCCCCAGCATTTT. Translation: CSAQRGNQPQHF.

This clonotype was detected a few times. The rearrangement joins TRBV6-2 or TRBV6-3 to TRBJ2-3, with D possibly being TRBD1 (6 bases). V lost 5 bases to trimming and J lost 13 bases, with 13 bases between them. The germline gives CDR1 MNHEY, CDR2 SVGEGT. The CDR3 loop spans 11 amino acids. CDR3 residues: CASSPGTRKYF. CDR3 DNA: TGTGCCAGCAGTCCCGGGACAAGGAAGTATTTT.

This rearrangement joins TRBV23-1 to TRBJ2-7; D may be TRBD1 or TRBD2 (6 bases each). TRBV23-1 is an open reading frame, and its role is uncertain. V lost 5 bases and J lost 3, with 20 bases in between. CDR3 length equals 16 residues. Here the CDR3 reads CASSSREGEVVYEQYF. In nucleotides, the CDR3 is TGCGCCAGCAGTTCCCGCGAGGGGGAGGTCGTCTACGAGCAGTACTTC.

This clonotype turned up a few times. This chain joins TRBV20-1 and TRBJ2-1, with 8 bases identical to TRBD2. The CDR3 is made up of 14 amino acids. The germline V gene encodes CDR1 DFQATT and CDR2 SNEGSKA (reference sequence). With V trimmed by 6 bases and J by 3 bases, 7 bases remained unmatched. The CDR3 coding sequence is TGCAGTGCCCGGGGACTAGGATACTACAATGAGCAGTTCTTC. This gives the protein CSARGLGYYNEQFF.

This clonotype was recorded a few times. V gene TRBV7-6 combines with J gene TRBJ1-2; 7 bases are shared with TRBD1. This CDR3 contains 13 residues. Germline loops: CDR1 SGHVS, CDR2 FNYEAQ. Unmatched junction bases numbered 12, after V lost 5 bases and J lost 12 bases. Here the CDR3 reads CASSQTDRVANTF. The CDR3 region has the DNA TGTGCCAGCAGCCAAACCGACAGGGTAGCAAACACCTTC.

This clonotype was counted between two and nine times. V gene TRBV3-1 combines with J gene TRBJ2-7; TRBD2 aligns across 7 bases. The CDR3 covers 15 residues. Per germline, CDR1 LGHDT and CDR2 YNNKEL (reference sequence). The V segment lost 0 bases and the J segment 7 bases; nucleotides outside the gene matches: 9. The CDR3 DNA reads TGTGCCAGCAGCCAAGATGGCCGGACTAGGCGGGAGCAGTACTTC. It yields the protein CASSQDGRTRREQYF.

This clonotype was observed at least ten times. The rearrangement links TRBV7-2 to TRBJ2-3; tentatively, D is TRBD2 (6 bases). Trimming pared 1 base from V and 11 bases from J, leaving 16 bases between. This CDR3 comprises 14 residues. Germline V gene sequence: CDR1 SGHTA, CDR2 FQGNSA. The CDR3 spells CASSLGGTFGGQYF. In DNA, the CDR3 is TGTGCCAGCAGCTTAGGGGGGACCTTCGGGGGGCAGTATTTT.

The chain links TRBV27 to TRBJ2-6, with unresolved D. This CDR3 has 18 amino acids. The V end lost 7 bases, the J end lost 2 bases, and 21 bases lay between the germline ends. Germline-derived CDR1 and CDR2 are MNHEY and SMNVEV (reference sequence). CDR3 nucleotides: TGTGCCAGCACCCCCTACGCCCAACCTGGGGCTGGGGCCAACGTCCTGACTTTC. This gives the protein CASTPYAQPGAGANVLTF.

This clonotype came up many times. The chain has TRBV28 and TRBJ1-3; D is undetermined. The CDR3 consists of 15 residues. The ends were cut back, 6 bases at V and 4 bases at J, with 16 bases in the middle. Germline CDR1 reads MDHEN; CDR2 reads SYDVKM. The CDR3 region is CASRSPGEGGNTIYF. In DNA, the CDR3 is TGTGCCAGCAGATCCCCGGGCGAGGGAGGAAACACCATATATTTT.

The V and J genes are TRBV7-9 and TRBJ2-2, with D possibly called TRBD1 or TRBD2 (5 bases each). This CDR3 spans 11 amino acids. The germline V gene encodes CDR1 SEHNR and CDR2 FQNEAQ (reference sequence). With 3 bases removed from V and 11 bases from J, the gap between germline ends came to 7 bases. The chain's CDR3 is CASSLGPELFF. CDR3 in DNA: TGTGCCAGCAGCTTGGGACCAGAGCTGTTTTTT.

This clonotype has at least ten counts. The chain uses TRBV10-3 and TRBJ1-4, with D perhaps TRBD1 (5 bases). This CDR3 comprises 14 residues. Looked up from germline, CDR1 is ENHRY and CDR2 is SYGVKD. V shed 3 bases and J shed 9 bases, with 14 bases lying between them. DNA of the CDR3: TGTGCCATCAGTGAACCGGGGGATCGACAAAAACTGTTTTTT. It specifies CAISEPGDRQKLFF.

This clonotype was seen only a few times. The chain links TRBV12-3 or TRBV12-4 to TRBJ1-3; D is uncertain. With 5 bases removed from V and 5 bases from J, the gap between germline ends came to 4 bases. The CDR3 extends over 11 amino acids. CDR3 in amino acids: CASSERNTIYF. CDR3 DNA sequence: TGTGCCAGCAGTGAAAGAAACACCATATATTTT.

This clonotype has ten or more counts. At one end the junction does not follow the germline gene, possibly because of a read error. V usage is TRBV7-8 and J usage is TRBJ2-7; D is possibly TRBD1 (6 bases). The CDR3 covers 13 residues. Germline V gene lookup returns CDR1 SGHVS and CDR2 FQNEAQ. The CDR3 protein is CASSLASDSSVIF. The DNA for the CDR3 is TGTGCCAGCAGCTTAGCTTCGGACAGTAGCGTTATCTTC.

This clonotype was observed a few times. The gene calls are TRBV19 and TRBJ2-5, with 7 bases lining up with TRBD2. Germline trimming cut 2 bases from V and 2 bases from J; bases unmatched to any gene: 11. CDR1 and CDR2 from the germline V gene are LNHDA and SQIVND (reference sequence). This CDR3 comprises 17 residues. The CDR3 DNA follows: TGTGCCAGTAGTATACTACCCGTACGGGGACTACAAGAGACCCAGTACTTC. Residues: CASSILPVRGLQETQYF.

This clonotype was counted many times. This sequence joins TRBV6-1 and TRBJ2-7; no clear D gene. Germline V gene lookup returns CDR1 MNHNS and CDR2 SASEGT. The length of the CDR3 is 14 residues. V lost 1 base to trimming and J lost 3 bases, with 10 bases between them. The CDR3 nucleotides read TGTGCCAGCAGTGAAGACGTAAGGAGCTACGAGCAGTACTTC. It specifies CASSEDVRSYEQYF.

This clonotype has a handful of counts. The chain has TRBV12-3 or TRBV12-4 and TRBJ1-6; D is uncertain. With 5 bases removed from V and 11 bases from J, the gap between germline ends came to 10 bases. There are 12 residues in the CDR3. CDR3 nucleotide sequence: TGTGCCAGCAGTCCTCAGGAAACACCCCTCCACTTT. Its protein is CASSPQETPLHF.

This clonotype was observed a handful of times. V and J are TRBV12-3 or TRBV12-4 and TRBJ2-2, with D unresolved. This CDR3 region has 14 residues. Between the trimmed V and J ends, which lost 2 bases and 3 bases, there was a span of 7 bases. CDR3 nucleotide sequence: TGTGCCAGCAGTTTATCGGATCACACCGGGGAGCTGTTTTTT. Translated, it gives CASSLSDHTGELFF.

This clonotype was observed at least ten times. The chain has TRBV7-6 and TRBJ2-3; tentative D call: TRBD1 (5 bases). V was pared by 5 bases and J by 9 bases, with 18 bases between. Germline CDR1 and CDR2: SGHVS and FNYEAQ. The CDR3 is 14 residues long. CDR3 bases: TGTGCCAGCAGCCGACAGAATAACCTCCAGACGCAGTATTTT. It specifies CASSRQNNLQTQYF.

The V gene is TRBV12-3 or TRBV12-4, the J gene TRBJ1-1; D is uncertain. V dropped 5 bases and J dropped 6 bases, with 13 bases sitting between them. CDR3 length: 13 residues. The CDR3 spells CASSAQAPSEAFF. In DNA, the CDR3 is TGTGCCAGCAGTGCCCAGGCTCCTTCTGAAGCTTTCTTT.

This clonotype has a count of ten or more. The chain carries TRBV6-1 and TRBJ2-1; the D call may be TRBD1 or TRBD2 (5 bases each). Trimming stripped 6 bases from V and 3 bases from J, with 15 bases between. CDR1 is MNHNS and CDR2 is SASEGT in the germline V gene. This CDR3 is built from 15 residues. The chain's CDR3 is CASRYDRTSYNEQFF. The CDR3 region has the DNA TGTGCCAGCAGATACGACAGAACTAGCTACAATGAGCAGTTCTTC.

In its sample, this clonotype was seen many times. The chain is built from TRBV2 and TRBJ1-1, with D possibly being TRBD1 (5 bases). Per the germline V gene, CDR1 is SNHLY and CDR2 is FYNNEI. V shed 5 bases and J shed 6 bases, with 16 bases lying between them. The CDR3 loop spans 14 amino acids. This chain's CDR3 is CASSTLGGTAEAFF. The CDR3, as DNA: TGTGCCAGCAGTACCCTCGGGGGAACAGCTGAAGCTTTCTTT.

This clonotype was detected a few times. The CDR3 is CASSYTLTGAGNTIYF. The CDR3 coding sequence is TGTGCCAGCAGTTACACTCTAACAGGGGCTGGAAACACCATATATTTT. V is TRBV6-6 and J is TRBJ1-3; TRBD1 matches at 7 bases. Germline V gene sequence: CDR1 MNHNY, CDR2 SVGAGI (reference sequence). V shed 2 bases, J shed 2 bases, and the junction held 6 bases outside the gene matches. CDR3 length: 16 residues.